One TCR beta chain is described in this entry. The antigen it binds to is not known. Sequence at one end of the junction differs from germline and may be a read error. The germline V gene (reference sequence) sets CDR1 to DFQATT and CDR2 to SNEGSKA. The CDR3 runs 14 residues from the cysteine to the phenylalanine. Solely the CDR3 DNA is kept, with 42 bases framed from the first base. The data were taken from a study of response to subunit inactivated influenza vaccine (dated by TCRdb to between 2017 and 2018). Describing the broader study: Deep quantitative T cell receptor repertoire profiling was used in the study to track responses to a trivalent subunit inactivated influenza vaccine. Overall results and qualifications from the work: According to the authors, only a limited number of new T cells may be recruited by each seasonal influenza vaccination.

The receptor library was made with RT-PCR. The run used an Illumina HiSeq 2500. TCRdb trimmed the raw reads at Q25, called clones with MiXCR and kept productive beta chains. Rows are unified per CDR3 protein, each entry keeping the most common DNA and genes. The sample includes over 650,000 distinct CDR3 sequences, with approximately 18% observed a single time. Of the sample, about a tenth falls within the top ten clones. This chain joins TRBV20-1 to TRBJ2-5; the D gene is perhaps TRBD1 or TRBD2, each of them matching over 5 bases. Sequencing used PBMCs from blood, obtained about 5 days after vaccination. The receptor comes from a man between 45 and 60 years old who received an inactivated influenza vaccine. Donor details come from another sample of the same person, matched by shared clones. The CDR3 in this case is CSARGVAGSGTQYF. The DNA is TGCAGTGCCAGAGGGGTAGCCGGTAGTGGGACCCAGTACTTC.